Below, 27 T cell receptor beta chains from the same sample are listed, as sequenced in a study of blood T cells in healthy people across ages. Primed by a sample-barcoded 5' primer and a J-beta primer mix, a second PCR proceeded for about 6 to 11 cycles. From the 5' RACE reads, TCRdb called clonotypes with MiXCR, one entry per CDR3 protein. The table records 1.4 million or so distinct CDR3 sequences, less than 45% of them present only once. The sequenced sample consisted of blood. These receptors were obtained from a young woman in good health.

V gene TRBV21-1 combines with J gene TRBJ2-7; the D call in the table, TRBD1, was not verified against the DNA. TRBV21-1 is given as a pseudogene. CDR3 length: 15 residues. In DNA, the CDR3 is TGTGCCAGCAGCAATCTGCACTCAGGGTCGTACGAGCAGTACTTC. It specifies CASSNLHSGSYEQYF.

This chain connects TRBV7-9 to TRBJ1-2; TRBD1 aligns across 7 bases. Unmatched junction bases numbered 20, after V lost 6 bases and J lost 1 base. The germline V gene encodes CDR1 SEHNR and CDR2 FQNEAQ (reference sequence). The CDR3 has 19 amino acids. The CDR3 sequence is CASRPVPWRQGIDNYGYTF. The CDR3 coding sequence is TGTGCCAGCAGACCTGTTCCGTGGCGACAGGGTATAGATAACTATGGCTACACCTTC.

J is TRBJ1-4 and V is TRBV12-3 or TRBV12-4; TRBD1 aligns across 11 bases. The CDR3 has 15 residues. Germline trimming cut 1 base from V and 11 bases from J; bases unmatched to any gene: 6. CDR3 residues: CASSLVPGQGDKLFF. CDR3 DNA: TGTGCCAGCAGTTTAGTCCCGGGACAGGGGGACAAACTGTTTTTT.

The V and J genes are TRBV6-2 or TRBV6-3 and TRBJ1-5; 9 bases map to TRBD1. CDR1 MNHEY and CDR2 SVGEGT come from the germline V gene. J was trimmed by 4 bases and V by 6 bases; bases with no gene match: 7. The CDR3 runs 15 residues. CDR3 sequence: CASRNDRGSNQPQHF. In DNA, the CDR3 is TGTGCCAGCAGAAACGACAGGGGGTCTAATCAGCCCCAGCATTTT.

The rearrangement links TRBV29-1 to TRBJ1-1, with TRBD1 matching 9 bases. V lost 4 bases, J lost 7 bases, and 1 base stayed unmatched. There are 11 residues in the CDR3. CDR1 SQVTM and CDR2 ANQGSEA come from the germline V gene. DNA of the CDR3: TGCAGCGTTGGGGGACAGGGTGAAGCTTTCTTT. Protein: CSVGGQGEAFF.

This chain uses TRBV6-2 or TRBV6-3 with TRBJ2-4, with TRBD1 identical over 8 bases. The germline V gene has CDR1 MNHEY and CDR2 SVGEGT. V trimming: 6 bases; J trimming: 1 base; junction bases outside the gene matches: 14. The CDR3 length is 18 residues. The CDR3 DNA reads as TGTGCCAGCAGACCCGGGGGCGGACAGGGCTATGCCAAAAACATTCAGTACTTC. Residues: CASRPGGGQGYAKNIQYF.

CDR3 sequence reads: CASTEGRSGIYNEQFF. In DNA form, the CDR3 reads TGTGCCAGCACCGAAGGCCGTTCGGGTATCTACAATGAGCAGTTCTTC. The rearrangement links TRBV3-1 to TRBJ2-1; D gene uncertain. This CDR3 comprises 16 residues. Germline assignment: CDR1 LGHDT and CDR2 YNNKEL (reference sequence). Trimming shortened V by 7 bases and J by 3 bases, and 19 bases separated the two germline ends.

The chain couples TRBV12-3 or TRBV12-4 to TRBJ2-3, with D perhaps TRBD2 (7 bases). V lost 5 bases and J lost 5, with 14 bases in between. The CDR3 has 14 residues. The CDR3 nucleotides read TGTGCCAGCAGTCGATCGGGGGGCGAAGATACGCAGTATTTT. This codes for CASSRSGGEDTQYF.

V is TRBV7-2 and J is TRBJ1-1; no clear D gene. CDR3 size: 15 residues. Trimming left V 5 bases short and J 5 bases short, with 18 bases between. Per germline, CDR1 SGHTA and CDR2 FQGNSA. The DNA for the CDR3 is TGTACCAGCAGCCGCGATGGAGGGTCTAGGACTGAAGCTTTCTTT. It is translated as CTSSRDGGSRTEAFF.

The chain has TRBV27 and TRBJ2-1; 10 nucleotides line up with TRBD2. Germline CDR1 reads MNHEY; CDR2 reads SMNVEV (reference sequence). The CDR3 consists of 15 residues. Trimming cost V 3 bases and J 5 bases; bases outside gene matches: 4. In DNA, the CDR3 is TGTGCCAGCAGTTTGCCTAGCGGGGGTCACAATGAGCAGTTCTTC. Encoded protein: CASSLPSGGHNEQFF.

CDR3 in amino acids: CASSPTTGPNTGELFF. The CDR3 region has the DNA TGTGCCAGCAGCCCGACGACAGGGCCGAACACCGGGGAGCTGTTTTTT. The V gene is TRBV4-2, the J gene TRBJ2-2, with 7 bases fitting TRBD1. This CDR3 region has 16 residues. Germline V CDR1 and CDR2: LGHNA, YNFKEQ. Trimming took 4 bases from V and 0 from J; bases not matched to a gene: 5.

This clonotype was seen more than once but under ten times. The rearrangement joins TRBV12-5 to TRBJ2-5, with D perhaps TRBD1 (5 bases). The J call could be wrong; TRBJ2-7 is a better fit for the DNA end. The CDR3 spans 12 residues. Germline CDR1 is LGHNT and CDR2 is FRNRAP. The CDR3 DNA reads TGTGCTAGCAACAGGAACGGGCACGAGCAGTACTTC. This encodes CASNRNGHEQYF.

The chain recombines TRBV25-1 with TRBJ1-1; D unclear. Germline-derived CDR1 and CDR2 are MGHDK and SYGVNS. CDR3 length equals 15 residues. The V end lost 1 base, the J end lost 1 base, and 10 bases lay between the germline ends. The CDR3 region is CASSEFGRSNTEAFF. DNA of the CDR3: TGTGCCAGCAGTGAATTTGGCAGGTCGAACACTGAAGCTTTCTTT.

This clonotype turned up a few times. The gene calls are TRBV4-3 and TRBJ2-5; 9 bases are shared with TRBD2. The V and J ends lost 8 bases and 4 bases, in that order; junction bases with no gene match: 11. This CDR3 comprises 15 residues. Germline CDR1 reads LGHNA; CDR2 reads YSLEER. CDR3 residues: CASGMGLALRETQYF. In DNA, the CDR3 is TGCGCCAGCGGAATGGGACTAGCCTTAAGAGAGACCCAGTACTTC.

The CDR3, as DNA: TGCGCCAGCAGTGAGGCAAGGACAGGGGCCTACGAGCAGTACTTC. Protein product: CASSEARTGAYEQYF. The chain couples TRBV10-1 to TRBJ2-5; TRBD1 agrees at 9 bases. The DNA end lines up better with TRBJ2-7; the J call may be wrong. Germline loops: CDR1 WNHNN, CDR2 SYGVQD (reference sequence). The CDR3 contains 15 residues.

The chain is built from TRBV6-2 or TRBV6-3 and TRBJ1-1; D is possibly TRBD1 (6 bases). The length of the CDR3 is 16 residues. V dropped 6 bases and J dropped 1 base, with 18 bases sitting between them. Germline V gives CDR1 MNHEY, CDR2 SVGEGT. The CDR3 sequence: CASRSNRVQRNTEAFF. The CDR3 nucleotides read TGTGCCAGCAGATCGAACAGGGTACAACGGAACACTGAAGCTTTCTTT.

There are many counts of this clonotype. This chain joins TRBV18 and TRBJ2-3, with a weak D call TRBD1 (5 bases). Per the germline V gene, CDR1 is KGHSH and CDR2 is LQKENI. The V end lost 3 bases, the J end lost 0 bases, and 7 bases lay between the germline ends. The length of the CDR3 is 14 residues. This CDR3 is CASSPPGSTDTQYF. Written as DNA, the CDR3 is TGTGCCAGCTCACCCCCAGGGAGCACAGATACGCAGTATTTT.

On this clonotype itself: This may arise from a read error, as a much more abundant clone is one base away. The V and J genes are TRBV11-2 and TRBJ2-3; D possibly uses TRBD1 or TRBD2 (5 bases each). The CDR3 contains 11 residues. CDR1 is SGHAT, CDR2 FQNNGV, per germline. CDR3 DNA: TGTGTCAGCACCAATGGGGGTACGCAGTATTTT. As protein: CVSTNGGTQYF.

The V and J genes are TRBV12-3 or TRBV12-4 and TRBJ2-3, with no clear D. With 5 bases removed from V and 7 bases from J, the gap between germline ends came to 10 bases. The CDR3 has 12 residues. The DNA for the CDR3 is TGTGCCAGCAGTGGCCGGGTAAATACGCAGTATTTT. This codes for CASSGRVNTQYF.

The chain has TRBV6-5 and TRBJ2-7; 7 positions match TRBD2. This CDR3 is 13 amino acids long. The germline gives CDR1 MNHEY, CDR2 SVGAGI. V was pared by 6 bases and J by 10 bases, with 12 bases of the junction left unmatched. CDR3 nucleotides: TGTGCCAGCAGCGTGGGACGGGGGGTTGACCAGTACTTC. As protein: CASSVGRGVDQYF.

The chain recombines TRBV2 with TRBJ2-5; a possible D gene is TRBD1 (6 bases). Germline-derived CDR1 and CDR2 are SNHLY and FYNNEI. V was pared by 8 bases and J by 5 bases, with 12 bases between. The CDR3 runs to 12 residues. The CDR3 loop is CASGERGETQYF. The CDR3 DNA reads as TGTGCCAGCGGAGAGAGGGGGGAGACCCAGTACTTC.

The V gene is TRBV6-5, the J gene TRBJ2-2; possible D gene TRBD1, 5 bases. The germline V and J ends were trimmed by 2 bases and 5 bases, with 12 bases remaining between them. The germline V gene encodes CDR1 MNHEY and CDR2 SVGAGI. The CDR3 loop spans 15 amino acids. The CDR3 spells CASSYGQGMTGELFF. CDR3 DNA sequence: TGTGCCAGCAGTTACGGGCAGGGTATGACCGGGGAGCTGTTTTTT.

Concerning this clonotype: Given a much more abundant clone one base away, this may be a read error. The chain recombines TRBV20-1 with TRBJ1-6, with TRBD1 identical over 7 bases. The CDR3 is 18 residues long. Germline lookup yields CDR1 DFQATT and CDR2 SNEGSKA (reference sequence). In DNA form, the CDR3 reads TGCAGTGCTAGAGATCGACAGGGAGGATTCTCCTATAATTCACCCCCCCACTTT. As protein: CSARDRQGGFSYNSPPHF.

The gene calls are TRBV6-5 and TRBJ2-3; 7 bases are shared with TRBD2. Per the germline V gene, CDR1 is MNHEY and CDR2 is SVGAGI. The CDR3 extends over 15 amino acids. The ends lost 6 bases at V and 0 bases at J; junction bases unmatched: 6. CDR3 residues: CASRRDGRSTDTQYF. In nucleotides, the CDR3 is TGTGCCAGCAGACGGGACGGGAGGAGCACAGATACGCAGTATTTT.

This clonotype occurred a few times. The CDR3 DNA follows: TGCAGTGCTCCGACGGGCCAGGGTCCCTACGAGCAGTACTTC. Amino acid sequence: CSAPTGQGPYEQYF. This chain links TRBV20-1 with TRBJ2-7; D is perhaps TRBD1 (5 bases). V was clipped by 5 bases and J by 2 bases, with 16 bases between them. In germline, CDR1 is DFQATT, CDR2 SNEGSKA (reference sequence). This CDR3 comprises 14 residues.

This clonotype was seen once. The V call is TRBV4-3, the J call TRBJ2-1; D tentatively fits TRBD1 or TRBD2 (5 bases each). This CDR3 spans 12 amino acids. Trimming shortened V by 0 bases and J by 12 bases, and 9 bases separated the two germline ends. CDR1 and CDR2 (germline): LGHNA, YSLEER. The CDR3 DNA reads TGCGCCAGCAGCCAAGAGGGACCCCCGCAGTTCTTC. Translating it yields CASSQEGPPQFF.

The CDR3 nucleotides read TGCGCCAGCAGCCAAAGGACATTCTATGGCTACACCTTC. This sequence encodes CASSQRTFYGYTF. V is TRBV4-1 and J is TRBJ1-2, with D perhaps TRBD1 (5 bases). CDR1 and CDR2 from the germline V gene are MGHRA and YSYEKL. V lost 2 bases and J 4 bases, leaving 8 bases between the germline ends. CDR3 size: 13 residues.